These 13 T cell receptor beta chains were all obtained from the same sample, sequenced in a study of T cells in Graves' hyperthyroidism and ophthalmopathy. The source material, RNA transcripts, was used to amplify TCR beta CDR3 regions. With the HTBI primer set, the TCR CDR3 went through a first round of RT-PCR. TCRdb called the multiplex PCR reads again in MiXCR, with one record for every CDR3 protein. The table shows around 500,000 distinct CDR3 sequences, with roughly 23% occurring only once. Sequencing was carried out using blood. All receptors come from a woman in her seventies with Graves' ophthalmopathy.

This clonotype showed up many times. The V call is TRBV7-3, the J call TRBJ2-2, with D perhaps being TRBD1 or TRBD2 (7 bases each). The CDR3 is made up of 16 amino acids. Deletions cut 5 bases from V and 4 bases from J, with 17 bases between. Germline CDR1 SGHTA, CDR2 FQGTGA. DNA of the CDR3: TGTGCCAGCAGCATGAAACCCAGGGGGGGCACCGGGGAGCTGTTTTTT. This sequence encodes CASSMKPRGGTGELFF.

This clonotype was recorded at least ten times. CDR3 DNA: TGCAGCGTTGACAGTGGGACTGAAGCTTTCTTT. Encoded protein: CSVDSGTEAFF. V usage is TRBV29-1 and J usage is TRBJ1-1; D ambiguous. The CDR3 spans 11 residues. CDR1 is SQVTM and CDR2 is ANQGSEA in the germline V gene. V was cut by 3 bases and J by 5 bases, with 7 bases left in between.

This clonotype has just a few counts. This chain connects TRBV7-2 to TRBJ1-6, with a weak D call TRBD1 (5 bases). The V end lost 1 base, the J end lost 7 bases, and 11 bases lay between the germline ends. CDR3 length: 15 residues. The germline gives CDR1 SGHTA, CDR2 FQGNSA. This CDR3 is CASSLEQDGNSPLHF. The CDR3, as DNA: TGTGCCAGCAGCTTAGAACAGGACGGAAATTCACCCCTCCACTTT.

This clonotype was observed a few times. The CDR3 coding sequence is TGTGCCAGCAGTTACTCATCGGGAGTGGTCGGGGAGCTGTTTTTT. Residues: CASSYSSGVVGELFF. This chain joins TRBV6-5 and TRBJ2-2; weak D call: TRBD2 (6 bases). This CDR3 has 15 amino acids. CDR1 is MNHEY and CDR2 is SVGAGI in the germline V gene. V was cut by 0 bases and J by 7 bases, with 12 bases left in between.

This clonotype showed up many times. The chain has TRBV12-3 or TRBV12-4 and TRBJ1-1; unclear D gene. Trimming took off 6 bases at V and 0 bases at J, with 11 bases between the two ends. The length of the CDR3 is 14 residues. The CDR3 protein is CASRRTSLNTEAFF. CDR3 nucleotides: TGTGCCAGCAGGAGGACGAGTTTGAACACTGAAGCTTTCTTT.

The chain links TRBV30 to TRBJ2-7; no reliable D call. From germline, CDR1 is GTSNPN and CDR2 SVGIG (reference sequence). The V and J ends lost 3 bases and 5 bases respectively, with 14 bases between them. The CDR3 consists of 13 residues. CDR3 in amino acids: CAWRIGNKHEQYF. CDR3 coding DNA: TGTGCCTGGAGGATAGGGAATAAGCACGAGCAGTACTTC.

This clonotype was picked up a small number of times. V is TRBV6-1 and J is TRBJ1-1, with D possibly being TRBD1 (6 bases). CDR3 size: 14 residues. Deletions cut 2 bases from V and 10 bases from J, with 17 bases between. Germline CDR1 is MNHNS and CDR2 is SASEGT. The chain's CDR3 is CASSESYPPRGAFF. CDR3 in DNA: TGTGCCAGCAGTGAATCGTATCCTCCCAGGGGAGCTTTCTTT.

This clonotype was recorded at least ten times. The chain is built from TRBV7-9 and TRBJ2-3; maybe TRBD2 (6 bases). Germline lookup yields CDR1 SEHNR and CDR2 FQNEAQ (reference sequence). The CDR3 is 16 amino acids. Trimming removed 5 bases from V and 0 bases from J, with 15 bases in between. CDR3 coding DNA: TGTGCCAGCAGCCCCCCCGGGACTCGAAGCACAGATACGCAGTATTTT. It codes for CASSPPGTRSTDTQYF.

This clonotype appeared a few times. This rearrangement joins TRBV29-1 to TRBJ1-2, with unresolved D. This CDR3 region has 13 residues. V gave up 6 bases and J gave up 7 bases, with 18 bases separating them. CDR1 is SQVTM, CDR2 ANQGSEA, per germline. This CDR3 reads CSVGLQGSGGYTF. The CDR3 coding sequence is TGCAGCGTGGGCCTTCAAGGGAGCGGTGGCTACACCTTC.

CDR3 in DNA: TGTGCCAGTAGTATGGACAGGGTTAATTCACCCCTCCACTTT. Protein: CASSMDRVNSPLHF. The chain has TRBV19 and TRBJ1-6; TRBD1 matches 8 bases. Trimming took 3 bases from V and 6 from J; bases not matched to a gene: 1. The CDR3 loop spans 14 amino acids. The germline gives CDR1 LNHDA, CDR2 SQIVND (reference sequence).

This clonotype appeared a few times. V gene TRBV20-1 combines with J gene TRBJ1-2; TRBD1 agrees at 9 bases. The germline CDR1 and CDR2 sequences are DFQATT and SNEGSKA (reference sequence). The CDR3 runs to 14 residues. The V segment lost 3 bases and the J segment 2 bases; nucleotides outside the gene matches: 4. The CDR3 region is CSASPGQGNYGYTF. The CDR3 DNA sequence: TGCAGTGCTAGCCCGGGACAGGGCAACTATGGCTACACCTTC.

This clonotype was seen a handful of times. This chain uses TRBV6-1 with TRBJ2-7, with TRBD2 matching over 10 bases. This CDR3 contains 12 residues. From germline, CDR1 is MNHNS and CDR2 SASEGT. The junction had 0 bases not matched to a gene; V was cut back by 8 bases and J by 2 bases. CDR3 sequence reads: CASLAGAYEQYF. The CDR3 DNA follows: TGTGCCAGCCTAGCGGGAGCCTACGAGCAGTACTTC.

This sequence joins TRBV3-1 and TRBJ1-1; D perhaps matches TRBD1 (6 bases). The CDR3 sequence is 13 residues long. V lost 8 bases to trimming and J lost 7 bases, with 17 bases between them. CDR1 LGHDT and CDR2 YNNKEL come from the germline V gene (reference sequence). The CDR3 here is CASSSRDKFEAFF. The CDR3 DNA reads as TGTGCCAGCTCGTCCCGGGACAAATTTGAAGCTTTCTTT.